Shown below are 27 T cell receptor beta chains from a single sample sequenced in a study of blood T cell repertoires in COVID-19. The assay was immunoSEQ multiplex PCR, and TCRdb's table has in-frame clones only and misses some. Of roughly 50,000 clones in the sample, around 79% are singletons; the top ten hold roughly 21%. The sample was peripheral blood. Receptors originate from a human donor with active or convalescent COVID-19. The donor label of this sample is uncertain.

V usage is TRBV4-1 and J usage is TRBJ2-7; D is perhaps TRBD2 (7 bases). Germline assignment: CDR1 MGHRA and CDR2 YSYEKL. The CDR3 totals 16 residues. Trimming took off 4 bases at V and 7 bases at J, with 23 bases between the two ends. Here the CDR3 reads CASSLTKRDTFWEQYF. The CDR3 nucleotides are TGCGCCAGCAGCCTCACGAAGCGGGACACTTTCTGGGAGCAGTACTTC.

The V call is TRBV6-2 or TRBV6-3, the J call TRBJ2-4; D is perhaps TRBD1 (5 bases). The length of the CDR3 is 15 residues. Germline-derived CDR1 and CDR2 are MNHEY and SVGEGT. The V gene lost 6 bases and the J gene lost 6 bases, with 18 bases spanning the gap. DNA for the CDR3: TGTGCCAGCAGCCTGTTATCCAGGGCCCCAAACATTCAGTACTTC. This gives the protein CASSLLSRAPNIQYF.

This chain joins TRBV19 and TRBJ2-3; D perhaps matches TRBD2 (5 bases). The length of the CDR3 is 16 residues. CDR1 is LNHDA, CDR2 SQIVND, per germline (reference sequence). The V end was cut by 5 bases, the J end by 4 bases, with 19 bases between. Here the CDR3 reads CASSVGGRAGADTQYF. CDR3 DNA: TGTGCCAGTAGTGTGGGCGGGCGGGCCGGGGCAGATACGCAGTATTTT.

This sequence joins TRBV9 and TRBJ2-1, with 12 positions matching TRBD2. Germline-derived CDR1 and CDR2 are SGDLS and YYNGEE. V was clipped by 0 bases and J by 7 bases; unmatched bases: 11. The CDR3 runs 18 residues. The CDR3, as DNA: TGTGCCAGCAGCGTAGAGCTAGCGGGAGGGGCAACATGGAATGAGCAGTTCTTC. Translated: CASSVELAGGATWNEQFF. Complete variable domain (other parts from reference TRBV9 and TRBJ2-1): DSGVTQTPKHLITATGQRVTLRCSPRSGDLSVYWYQQSLDQGLQFLIQYYNGEERAKGNILERFSAQQFPDLHSELNLSSLELGDSALYFCASSVELAGGATWNEQFFGPGTRLTVL.

This sequence joins TRBV5-1 and TRBJ2-3, with 10 bases fitting TRBD2. Germline loops: CDR1 SGHRS, CDR2 YFSETQ. The V and J ends lost 4 bases and 8 bases, in that order; junction bases with no gene match: 10. This CDR3 contains 15 residues. The CDR3 DNA follows: TGCGCCAGCAGCCTAGGAGGGACTAGCGAACGTACGCAGTATTTT. As protein: CASSLGGTSERTQYF.

V is TRBV2 and J is TRBJ2-1; D might be TRBD2 (6 bases). Trimming left V 1 base short and J 4 bases short, with 11 bases between. The CDR3 has 15 residues. Per germline, CDR1 SNHLY and CDR2 FYNNEI. The CDR3 here is CASSEGLASYNEQFF. The CDR3 nucleotides are TGTGCCAGCAGTGAAGGCCTAGCGAGTTACAATGAGCAGTTCTTC.

Here the CDR3 DNA reads TGTGCCAGCAGTTTGGCGGGAGGGTTTGGCAATGAGCAGTTCTTC. It encodes CASSLAGGFGNEQFF. J is TRBJ2-1 and V is TRBV28; 9 bases match TRBD2. This CDR3 contains 15 residues. V was pared by 3 bases and J by 6 bases, with 6 bases of the junction left unmatched. Germline-derived CDR1 and CDR2 are MDHEN and SYDVKM.

This clone is a singleton in its sample. CDR3 coding DNA: TGTGCCAGCAGCGAAAGGGGGGGAGGCCGCACAGATACGCAGTATTTT. Protein sequence: CASSERGGGRTDTQYF. J is TRBJ2-3 and V is TRBV7-8; the D gene is possibly TRBD2 (7 bases). The V end was cut by 5 bases, the J end by 1 base, with 16 bases between. The CDR3 is 16 residues long. Germline V lookup: CDR1 SGHVS, CDR2 FQNEAQ.

V is TRBV9 and J is TRBJ1-3; weak D call: TRBD1 (5 bases). The germline V gene encodes CDR1 SGDLS and CDR2 YYNGEE. The V and J ends lost 4 bases and 0 bases respectively, with 17 bases between them. The CDR3 covers 17 residues. CDR3 sequence: CASSPNPGGFSGNTIYF. CDR3 in DNA: TGTGCCAGCAGCCCTAATCCCGGGGGGTTCTCTGGAAACACCATATATTTT.

V is TRBV5-1 and J is TRBJ1-1, with TRBD1 matching 8 bases. The J segment lost 9 bases and the V segment lost 1 base, leaving 11 bases of the junction unmatched. Per germline, CDR1 SGHRS and CDR2 YFSETQ. The CDR3 spans 15 residues. CDR3 nucleotides: TGCGCCAGCAGCTTGTCGGACGCGGACAGGGATCAAGCTTTCTTT. Translating gives CASSLSDADRDQAFF. Full variable domain (remainder filled in from reference TRBV5-1 and TRBJ1-1): KAGVTQTPRYLIKTRGQQVTLSCSPISGHRSVSWYQQTPGQGLQFLFEYFSETQRNKGNFPGRFSGRQFSNSRSEMNVSTLELGDSALYLCASSLSDADRDQAFFGQGTRLTVV.

The J gene is TRBJ2-2, the V gene TRBV5-4; 9 nucleotides align to TRBD1. Germline CDR1 SGHNT, CDR2 YYREEE (reference sequence). This CDR3 has 19 amino acids. Trimming removed 5 bases from V and 7 bases from J; junction bases left unmatched: 21. CDR3 loop: CASRPGFEQGAKFVGELFF. The CDR3 bases are TGTGCCAGCAGGCCGGGATTTGAACAGGGGGCTAAGTTCGTCGGGGAGCTGTTTTTT.

The chain has TRBV5-1 and TRBJ2-5; perhaps TRBD2 as D (5 bases). The V and J ends lost 6 bases and 4 bases respectively, with 16 bases between them. CDR3 size: 14 residues. The germline V gene has CDR1 SGHRS and CDR2 YFSETQ. DNA for the CDR3: TGCGCCAGCAAGGAGGAGGCAGCCGGAGAGACCCAGTACTTC. Amino acids: CASKEEAAGETQYF.

The chain couples TRBV19 to TRBJ2-2; TRBD1 matches at 11 bases. Germline CDR1 reads LNHDA; CDR2 reads SQIVND (reference sequence). V dropped 0 bases and J dropped 8; count of bases not matched to a gene: 5. The CDR3 has 16 amino acids. In DNA, the CDR3 is TGTGCCAGTAGTATAGATGGGGACAGGGGGGCAGGGGAGCTGTTTTTT. Translating it yields CASSIDGDRGAGELFF. The whole variable domain, filled in from reference TRBV19 and TRBJ2-2, reads DGGITQSPKYLFRKEGQNVTLSCEQNLNHDAMYWYRQDPGQGLRLIYYSQIVNDFQKGDIAEGYSVSREKKESFPLTVTSAQKNPTAFYLCASSIDGDRGAGELFFGEGSRLTVL.

The table lists this clone with many counts. The chain couples TRBV12-3 or TRBV12-4 to TRBJ2-7; a weak D match, TRBD1 (5 bases). Trimming removed 5 bases from V and 2 bases from J, with 10 bases in between. The CDR3 totals 13 residues. This CDR3 reads CASSQGFPYEQYF. In nucleotides, the CDR3 is TGTGCCAGCAGTCAGGGATTTCCCTACGAGCAGTACTTC.

The rearrangement uses TRBV4-1 and TRBJ1-4; 8 positions match TRBD1. This CDR3 spans 16 amino acids. V lost 0 bases and J lost 8; bases outside the gene matches: 8. CDR1 MGHRA and CDR2 YSYEKL come from the germline V gene. As DNA, the CDR3 is TGCGCCAGCAGCCAAGAGGCCACAGGGGGAGGCGAAAAACTGTTTTTT. The encoded protein is CASSQEATGGGEKLFF.

This clone showed up just a few times. V gene TRBV19 combines with J gene TRBJ2-7; 7 bases fit TRBD1. The CDR3 consists of 12 residues. CDR1 LNHDA and CDR2 SQIVND come from the germline V gene (reference sequence). Trimming removed 9 bases from V and 2 bases from J; junction bases left unmatched: 4. The CDR3 DNA reads TGTGCCAGCGAGGGACAGCCCTACGAGCAGTACTTC. Translation gives CASEGQPYEQYF.

This chain uses TRBV29-1 with TRBJ1-1; weak D call: TRBD1 (5 bases). The germline gives CDR1 SQVTM, CDR2 ANQGSEA. The germline V and J ends were trimmed by 3 bases and 4 bases, with 15 bases remaining between them. This CDR3 spans 14 amino acids. This CDR3 reads CSVEQSGSGTEAFF. DNA for the CDR3: TGCAGCGTTGAGCAGTCAGGGTCAGGCACTGAAGCTTTCTTT. The whole variable domain, filled in from reference TRBV29-1 and TRBJ1-1, reads SAVISQKPSRDICQRGTSLTIQCQVDSQVTMMFWYRQQPGQSLTLIATANQGSEATYESGFVIDKFPISRPNLTFSTLTVSNMSPEDSSIYLCSVEQSGSGTEAFFGQGTRLTVV.

This chain joins TRBV6-5 and TRBJ2-4, with 8 bases aligning to TRBD2. The CDR3 is 15 amino acids. Per the germline V gene, CDR1 is MNHEY and CDR2 is SVGAGI. Trimming removed 9 bases from V and 1 base from J; junction bases left unmatched: 8. The CDR3 reads CARTAGESAKNIQYF. DNA of the CDR3: TGTGCCAGAACAGCGGGAGAGAGTGCCAAAAACATTCAGTACTTC.

CDR3 region: CASSQGNRGGYGYTF. Here the CDR3 DNA reads TGTGCCAGCAGCCAAGGGAACAGGGGAGGCTATGGCTACACCTTC. The chain uses TRBV4-2 and TRBJ1-2; 7 nucleotides line up with TRBD1. CDR3 length: 15 amino acids. The germline V gene has CDR1 LGHNA and CDR2 YNFKEQ. V shed 1 base, J shed 4 bases, and the junction held 6 bases outside the gene matches.

V is TRBV5-1 and J is TRBJ2-3; no clear D gene. V was shortened by 2 bases and J by 14 bases, with 15 bases between the two germline ends. CDR3 size: 12 residues. Looked up from germline, CDR1 is SGHRS and CDR2 is YFSETQ. The CDR3: CASSFPQRRRYF. The CDR3 DNA sequence: TGCGCCAGCAGCTTCCCCCAGCGTCGACGGTATTTT.

The chain uses TRBV28 and TRBJ1-5; the D gene is possibly TRBD1 (5 bases). CDR1 and CDR2 from the germline V gene are MDHEN and SYDVKM. The CDR3 has 14 residues. The V end was cut by 2 bases, the J end by 5 bases, with 10 bases between. The CDR3 spells CASSLPTGYQPQHF. The DNA of the CDR3 is TGTGCCAGCAGTTTACCAACAGGTTATCAGCCCCAGCATTTT. Together with reference TRBV28 and TRBJ1-5, the CDR3 gives the full variable domain: DVKVTQSSRYLVKRTGEKVFLECVQDMDHENMFWYRQDPGLGLRLIYFSYDVKMKEKGDIPEGYSVSREKKERFSLILESASTNQTSMYLCASSLPTGYQPQHFGDGTRLSIL.

J is TRBJ2-1 and V is TRBV6-2 or TRBV6-3; TRBD2 aligns across 14 bases. The CDR3 runs 18 residues. CDR1 and CDR2 from the germline V gene are MNHEY and SVGEGT. The V and J ends lost 6 bases and 1 base, in that order; junction bases with no gene match: 8. CDR3 DNA sequence: TGTGCCAGCAGCTTTCCGGGACTAGCGGGGGAGTCCTACAATGAGCAGTTCTTC. This encodes CASSFPGLAGESYNEQFF.

The chain employs TRBV6-6 and TRBJ1-2; D possibly corresponds to TRBD1 (5 bases). Between the trimmed V and J ends, which lost 5 bases and 2 bases, there was a span of 15 bases. CDR1 is MNHNY and CDR2 is SVGAGI in the germline V gene (reference sequence). The CDR3 covers 15 residues. The CDR3 sequence is CASSPPGGGNYGYTF. The CDR3 DNA sequence: TGTGCCAGCAGTCCTCCTGGGGGGGGAAACTATGGCTACACCTTC.

The chain joins TRBV2 to TRBJ2-4; 9 nucleotides match TRBD2. Germline lookup yields CDR1 SNHLY and CDR2 FYNNEI. This CDR3 contains 22 residues. V lost 4 bases to trimming and J lost 0 bases; unmatched junction nucleotides: 22. The CDR3 loop is CASSGPGARAGGGTLAKNIQYF. For the CDR3, the DNA is TGTGCCAGCAGTGGTCCCGGGGCTCGAGCGGGAGGTGGAACACTAGCCAAAAACATTCAGTACTTC.

V and J are TRBV6-1 and TRBJ1-1; D ambiguous. CDR3 length: 15 residues. CDR1 and CDR2 (germline): MNHNS, SASEGT. V was cut by 3 bases and J by 0 bases, with 11 bases left in between. The CDR3 DNA is TGTGCCAGCAGTGAGGGCAGTGGCTTGAACACTGAAGCTTTCTTT. Translated: CASSEGSGLNTEAFF.

The rearrangement uses TRBV3-1 (or the pseudogene TRBV3-2) and TRBJ2-7, with D maybe TRBD2 (5 bases). The germline V and J ends were trimmed by 0 bases and 7 bases, with 16 bases remaining between them. Germline V gene lookup returns CDR1 LGHDT and CDR2 YNNKEL (reference sequence). This CDR3 comprises 15 residues. The CDR3, as DNA: TGTGCCAGCAGCCAAGATTCGGGCCCTACGGGGGAGCAGTACTTC. Translating gives CASSQDSGPTGEQYF.

This chain uses TRBV19 with TRBJ1-5, with TRBD1 matching 7 bases. From germline, CDR1 is LNHDA and CDR2 SQIVND (reference sequence). This CDR3 region has 13 residues. Trimming cost V 9 bases and J 4 bases; bases outside gene matches: 6. Here the CDR3 DNA reads TGTGCCAGCTCGGGACAGCTAAATCAGCCCCAGCATTTT. Protein sequence: CASSGQLNQPQHF.